Below are 20 T cell receptor beta chains sequenced from a single sample in a study of patients and donors after allogeneic stem cell transplantation. Each CDR3 protein is one row after TCRdb ran MiXCR on the RT-PCR reads. The sample yields some 92,000 distinct CDR3 sequences, around 49% seen once. Material for sequencing was blood, either unsorted or a sorted T cell fraction (not recorded which). The receptors were gathered from a human donor who was either an allogeneic HSCT recipient or a stem cell or donor lymphocyte infusion donor (not recorded which). It is not recorded whose cells these are; they may come from a transplant donor.

There are a few counts of this clonotype. The rearrangement links TRBV7-2 to TRBJ1-1; 9 bases map to TRBD1. The CDR3 consists of 14 residues. Germline V gene lookup returns CDR1 SGHTA and CDR2 FQGNSA. With V trimmed by 4 bases and J by 6 bases, 6 bases remained unmatched. This CDR3 reads CASSSRTGASEAFF. The DNA of the CDR3 is TGTGCCAGCAGCTCTCGGACAGGGGCCTCTGAAGCTTTCTTT.

J is TRBJ2-5 and V is TRBV5-1; tentatively, D is TRBD2 (6 bases). CDR3 length equals 14 residues. Germline CDR1 reads SGHRS; CDR2 reads YFSETQ. V lost 2 bases to trimming and J lost 1 base, with 9 bases between them. The CDR3 sequence is CASSLRGIQETQYF. The CDR3 region has the DNA TGCGCCAGCAGCTTACGGGGGATCCAAGAGACCCAGTACTTC. Together with reference TRBV5-1 and TRBJ2-5, the CDR3 gives the full variable domain: KAGVTQTPRYLIKTRGQQVTLSCSPISGHRSVSWYQQTPGQGLQFLFEYFSETQRNKGNFPGRFSGRQFSNSRSEMNVSTLELGDSALYLCASSLRGIQETQYFGPGTRLLVL.

Note on this clonotype: A read error may produce the germline difference seen at one junction end. The rearrangement links TRBV11-2 to TRBJ2-1, with unresolved D. The CDR3 loop spans 13 amino acids. Germline-derived CDR1 and CDR2 are SGHAT and FQNNGV. CDR3 residues: CGSSLDPSNEQFF. DNA for the CDR3: TGTGGCAGCAGCTTAGATCCTTCGAATGAGCAGTTCTTC.

This chain links TRBV9 with TRBJ1-2; 9 positions match TRBD1. Germline V CDR1 and CDR2: SGDLS, YYNGEE. The junction had 1 base not matched to a gene; V was cut back by 2 bases and J by 5 bases. This CDR3 has 13 residues. The CDR3: CASSVGTGYGYTF. CDR3 nucleotide sequence: TGTGCCAGCAGCGTCGGGACAGGGTATGGCTACACCTTC.

The sample holds a few counts of this clonotype. The gene calls are TRBV5-6 and TRBJ1-1; D might be TRBD1 (6 bases). There are 17 residues in the CDR3. V was trimmed by 0 bases and J by 1 base, leaving 16 bases between them. The germline V gene has CDR1 SGHDT and CDR2 YYEEEE. CDR3 DNA: TGTGCCAGCAGCTTGGGTCTTTACCAGGGGACGAACACTGAAGCTTTCTTT. This gives the protein CASSLGLYQGTNTEAFF.

This clonotype was observed many times. This rearrangement joins TRBV12-3 or TRBV12-4 to TRBJ1-2; D is undetermined. Trimming cost V 6 bases and J 6 bases, with 14 bases left between them. This CDR3 spans 13 amino acids. CDR3 residues: CASSPIMGNGYTF. CDR3 DNA: TGTGCCAGCAGCCCCATAATGGGGAATGGCTACACCTTC.

This CDR3 reads CASSYSGSGVEAFF. The DNA for the CDR3 is TGTGCCAGCAGTTACTCAGGATCCGGGGTTGAGGCTTTCTTT. The chain has TRBV6-5 and TRBJ1-1; D uncertain. In germline, CDR1 is MNHEY, CDR2 SVGAGI. There are 14 residues in the CDR3. V lost 0 bases to trimming and J lost 11 bases, with 16 bases between them.

The chain joins TRBV2 to TRBJ1-2; D gene ambiguous. Deletions cut 7 bases from V and 4 bases from J, with 13 bases between. The CDR3 spans 13 residues. CDR1 and CDR2 (germline): SNHLY, FYNNEI. The CDR3 coding sequence is TGTGCCAGCAAGGAGAGACTGCCCTATGGCTACACCTTC. Its protein is CASKERLPYGYTF.

The chain employs TRBV2 and TRBJ2-7, with TRBD1 identical over 10 bases. Germline V gene sequence: CDR1 SNHLY, CDR2 FYNNEI. The CDR3 runs to 16 residues. V lost 3 bases, J lost 4 bases, and 9 bases stayed unmatched. The CDR3 DNA reads as TGTGCCAGCAGTGAGGGTGGGACAGGGGCTCTTTACGAGCAGTACTTC. Its protein is CASSEGGTGALYEQYF.

This clonotype was detected only a few times. This chain joins TRBV5-1 and TRBJ2-3, with unresolved D. The CDR3 length is 15 residues. Germline CDR1 reads SGHRS; CDR2 reads YFSETQ. V dropped 0 bases and J dropped 1 base, with 9 bases sitting between them. CDR3 nucleotides: TGCGCCAGCAGCTTGGAATTTCCACGCACAGATACGCAGTATTTT. Amino acid sequence: CASSLEFPRTDTQYF.

The genes are TRBV12-3 or TRBV12-4 and TRBJ1-2; weak D call: TRBD1 (5 bases). CDR3 length: 14 residues. The ends were cut back, 3 bases at V and 3 bases at J, with 11 bases in the middle. The CDR3 protein is CASSLFRGDYGYTF. In DNA form, the CDR3 reads TGTGCCAGCAGTTTGTTTCGGGGGGACTATGGCTACACCTTC.

The CDR3 DNA sequence: TGTGCCAGCAGTTACGGGACAGGGTTTGAAGCTTTCTTT. Its translation: CASSYGTGFEAFF. The chain employs TRBV6-6 and TRBJ1-1; 9 nucleotides agree with TRBD1. Germline CDR1 and CDR2: MNHNY and SVGAGI (reference sequence). The ends lost 2 bases at V and 7 bases at J; junction bases unmatched: 2. The CDR3 has 13 amino acids.

The chain recombines TRBV7-9 with TRBJ1-2; D ambiguous. Trimming left V 6 bases short and J 5 bases short, with 25 bases between. This CDR3 region has 17 residues. Looked up from germline, CDR1 is SEHNR and CDR2 is FQNEAQ (reference sequence). CDR3 in amino acids: CASRDWIPKRSEYGYTF. In nucleotides, the CDR3 is TGTGCCAGCAGGGACTGGATCCCCAAGCGGAGCGAATATGGCTACACCTTC.

The J gene is TRBJ2-2, the V gene TRBV5-1; the D gene is possibly TRBD2 (5 bases). Germline V gene sequence: CDR1 SGHRS, CDR2 YFSETQ. V was shortened by 2 bases and J by 7 bases, with 24 bases between the two germline ends. CDR3 size: 18 residues. CDR3 bases: TGCGCCAGCAGCTTCCGAAACTCTAGCCTAAGGACCAACGGGGAGCTGTTTTTT. As protein: CASSFRNSSLRTNGELFF.

The genes are TRBV24-1 and TRBJ2-1; D is unclear. CDR1 KGHDR and CDR2 SFDVKD come from the germline V gene. V shed 3 bases and J shed 6 bases, with 8 bases lying between them. There are 13 residues in the CDR3. The CDR3 region is CATSDRYFNEQFF. CDR3 nucleotides: TGTGCCACCAGTGATCGCTATTTCAATGAGCAGTTCTTC.

The chain joins TRBV20-1 to TRBJ2-7; weak D call: TRBD2 (6 bases). V was clipped by 0 bases and J by 4 bases, with 10 bases between them. The length of the CDR3 is 13 residues. Per germline, CDR1 DFQATT and CDR2 SNEGSKA (reference sequence). The CDR3 nucleotides read TGCAGTGCTAGAGATTGGGGGGAGTACGAGCAGTACTTC. This encodes CSARDWGEYEQYF.

This chain links TRBV27 with TRBJ1-5; no clear D. This CDR3 region has 13 residues. Germline values: CDR1 MNHEY, CDR2 SMNVEV (reference sequence). Trimming left V 2 bases short and J 1 base short, with 3 bases between. The DNA for the CDR3 is TGTGCCAGCAGTTTAAAGAGCAATCAGCCCCAGCATTTT. This gives the protein CASSLKSNQPQHF.

This chain uses TRBV5-5 with TRBJ1-5, with D unresolved. The CDR3 spans 13 residues. V dropped 7 bases and J dropped 0 bases, with 8 bases sitting between them. CDR1 is SGHKS and CDR2 is YYEKEE in the germline V gene (reference sequence). As DNA, the CDR3 is TGTGCCAGCGAGGGAAATAGCAATCAGCCCCAGCATTTT. Translation gives CASEGNSNQPQHF.

The rearrangement uses TRBV20-1 and TRBJ1-2, with a tentative D call TRBD1 (6 bases). CDR1 and CDR2 from the germline V gene are DFQATT and SNEGSKA (reference sequence). Between the trimmed V and J ends, which lost 0 bases and 3 bases, there was a span of 14 bases. The length of the CDR3 is 15 residues. CDR3 sequence reads: CSAREQGRGYYGYTF. For the CDR3, the DNA is TGCAGTGCTAGAGAACAGGGAAGGGGGTACTATGGCTACACCTTC.

V is TRBV7-2 and J is TRBJ1-1; 7 nucleotides line up with TRBD1. The trim removed 2 bases at V and 4 bases at J, leaving 10 bases unmatched. Germline CDR1 and CDR2: SGHTA and FQGNSA. There are 16 residues in the CDR3. The CDR3 reads CASSLNTGAISTEAFF. The CDR3 nucleotides read TGTGCCAGCAGCTTAAACACAGGGGCGATTTCCACTGAAGCTTTCTTT.